The 21 T cell receptor beta chains listed next were all sequenced from one sample in a study of blood T cell repertoires in COVID-19. Clones were sequenced by immunoSEQ multiplex PCR, and TCRdb holds only the in-frame ones, with some missing. The sample lists around 190,000 clones, 82% occurring once. Material: peripheral blood. The receptors stem from a woman aged 55-69 years with COVID-19, enrolled during active disease.

This sequence joins TRBV5-6 and TRBJ2-7, with a possible D match to TRBD2 (6 bases). The CDR3 covers 14 residues. The V end was cut by 0 bases, the J end by 2 bases, with 9 bases between. Germline V lookup: CDR1 SGHDT, CDR2 YYEEEE. The DNA of the CDR3 is TGTGCCAGCAGCTTGGACGGGGGAGCCTACGAGCAGTACTTC. This translates into CASSLDGGAYEQYF.

The V call is TRBV19, the J call TRBJ2-7, with 9 bases matching TRBD2. J gave up 0 bases and V 3 bases, and 3 bases lay outside the gene matches. The CDR3 spans 15 residues. Germline CDR1 and CDR2: LNHDA and SQIVND (reference sequence). CDR3 region: CASSMLAGVSYEQYF. DNA of the CDR3: TGTGCCAGTAGTATGTTAGCGGGAGTCTCCTACGAGCAGTACTTC.

This chain links TRBV2 with TRBJ2-1; possibly TRBD1 for D (5 bases). Germline assignment: CDR1 SNHLY and CDR2 FYNNEI. This CDR3 has 14 amino acids. V lost 6 bases and J 0 bases, leaving 9 bases between the germline ends. The CDR3 protein is CASRQESSYNEQFF. In DNA, the CDR3 is TGTGCCAGCAGACAGGAAAGCTCCTACAATGAGCAGTTCTTC.

The chain carries TRBV19 and TRBJ1-1; 7 positions match TRBD1. Per the germline V gene, CDR1 is LNHDA and CDR2 is SQIVND (reference sequence). Trimming took 5 bases from V and 11 from J; bases not matched to a gene: 8. The CDR3 contains 12 residues. The CDR3, as DNA: TGTGCCAGTAGTCGTACAGGGGCAGAGGCTTTCTTT. Its protein is CASSRTGAEAFF.

The chain combines TRBV2 with TRBJ2-7; D is unresolved. From germline, CDR1 is SNHLY and CDR2 FYNNEI. This CDR3 has 15 amino acids. V lost 2 bases to trimming and J lost 0 bases, with 11 bases between them. CDR3: CASSEQSGYSYEQYF. The CDR3 nucleotides are TGTGCCAGCAGTGAACAGTCAGGATACTCCTACGAGCAGTACTTC. Filled out from reference TRBV2 and TRBJ2-7, the complete variable domain reads EPEVTQTPSHQVTQMGQEVILRCVPISNHLYFYWYRQILGQKVEFLVSFYNNEISEKSEIFDDQFSVERPDGSNFTLKIRSTKLEDSAMYFCASSEQSGYSYEQYFGPGTRLTVT.

This sequence joins TRBV5-8 and TRBJ1-6; unclear D gene. The germline V gene encodes CDR1 SGHTS and CDR2 YDEGEE. This CDR3 region has 14 residues. V was shortened by 0 bases and J by 14 bases, with 15 bases between the two germline ends. The CDR3 DNA sequence: TGTGCCAGCAGCTTGGACGGCCCTAGAGGCACCCTCCACTTT. Residues: CASSLDGPRGTLHF.

V is TRBV29-1 and J is TRBJ1-2; possible D gene TRBD1, 5 bases. Germline V CDR1 and CDR2: SQVTM, ANQGSEA. This CDR3 region has 13 residues. The ends were cut back, 4 bases at V and 4 bases at J, with 13 bases in the middle. CDR3 nucleotides: TGCAGCGTTGGTGCAGGGATGGGCTATGGCTACACCTTC. Its translation: CSVGAGMGYGYTF.

This chain connects TRBV25-1 to TRBJ2-7, with 10 positions matching TRBD1. The CDR3 consists of 14 residues. The V segment lost 7 bases and the J segment 3 bases; nucleotides outside the gene matches: 6. CDR1 MGHDK and CDR2 SYGVNS come from the germline V gene. CDR3 DNA sequence: TGTGCCAGCACCGGGACAGGGGTCAACTACGAGCAGTACTTC. Translation gives CASTGTGVNYEQYF.

The chain joins TRBV7-3 to TRBJ2-1; 9 bases match TRBD2. Per the germline V gene, CDR1 is SGHTA and CDR2 is FQGTGA. The CDR3 totals 16 residues. After removal of 5 bases from V and 8 bases from J, the junction contained 13 bases not matched to a gene. The CDR3 spells CASSQTGTSPWYEQFF. The CDR3 nucleotides read TGTGCCAGCAGCCAGACCGGGACTAGCCCTTGGTATGAGCAGTTCTTC.

The V gene is TRBV19, the J gene TRBJ1-4; D is ambiguous. Germline V lookup: CDR1 LNHDA, CDR2 SQIVND (reference sequence). V gave up 3 bases and J gave up 0 bases, with 11 bases separating them. The CDR3 is 16 amino acids. CDR3 amino acids: CASSMGSAATNEKLFF. CDR3 coding DNA: TGTGCCAGTAGTATGGGCAGTGCAGCAACTAATGAAAAACTGTTTTTT.

The gene calls are TRBV13 and TRBJ2-2; tentatively, D is TRBD2 (5 bases). CDR3 length: 18 amino acids. Looked up from germline, CDR1 is PRHDT and CDR2 is FYEKMQ (reference sequence). V gave up 0 bases and J gave up 5 bases, with 19 bases separating them. In nucleotides, the CDR3 is TGTGCCAGCAGCTTAGGCCAGATTCGACGGTCGGGGACCGGGGAGCTGTTTTTT. As protein: CASSLGQIRRSGTGELFF.

The rearrangement links TRBV6-5 to TRBJ2-1; 10 positions match TRBD2. CDR1 MNHEY and CDR2 SVGAGI come from the germline V gene. The CDR3 has 15 amino acids. V lost 6 bases, J lost 5 bases, and 7 bases stayed unmatched. The CDR3 reads CASRPPLAGDNEQFF. The CDR3, as DNA: TGTGCCAGCAGGCCTCCCCTAGCGGGGGACAATGAGCAGTTCTTC.

The chain recombines TRBV7-2 with TRBJ2-6; 11 bases align to TRBD1. J lost 2 bases, V lost 5 bases, and 2 bases had no gene match. This CDR3 has 16 amino acids. Germline CDR1 reads SGHTA; CDR2 reads FQGNSA. The CDR3 region has the DNA TGTGCCAGCAGCCAGGGACAGGGGGCTGGGGCCAACGTCCTGACTTTC. Residues: CASSQGQGAGANVLTF.

The rearrangement joins TRBV29-1 to TRBJ2-7, with 15 bases lining up with TRBD2. CDR3 length equals 13 residues. V shed 7 bases, J shed 4 bases, and the junction held 2 bases outside the gene matches. Per germline, CDR1 SQVTM and CDR2 ANQGSEA. The CDR3 DNA sequence: TGCAGCGCGGGACTAGCGGGAGGTTACGAGCAGTACTTC. It encodes CSAGLAGGYEQYF.

Written as DNA, the CDR3 is TGCGCCAGCAGGCTAGCGGGAGGGCAAGAGACCCAGTACTTC. It encodes CASRLAGGQETQYF. V gene TRBV10-2 combines with J gene TRBJ2-5; 12 nucleotides align to TRBD2. CDR1 is WSHSY and CDR2 is SAAADI in the germline V gene. The V and J ends lost 6 bases and 2 bases, in that order; junction bases with no gene match: 1. This CDR3 has 14 amino acids.

This clone showed up just once. V and J are TRBV6-5 and TRBJ1-2; TRBD1 is a possible D gene (6 bases). V was cut by 6 bases and J by 2 bases, with 13 bases left in between. The CDR3 consists of 14 residues. CDR1 and CDR2 from the germline V gene are MNHEY and SVGAGI. CDR3 nucleotide sequence: TGTGCCAGCAGGCGATCGACAGGAAACTATGGCTACACCTTC. Translating it yields CASRRSTGNYGYTF.

J is TRBJ1-4 and V is TRBV2, with TRBD1 identical over 10 bases. After removal of 4 bases from V and 7 bases from J, the junction contained 3 bases not matched to a gene. The CDR3 totals 14 residues. The germline V gene encodes CDR1 SNHLY and CDR2 FYNNEI. The CDR3 loop is CASSGDRGTEKLFF. In nucleotides, the CDR3 is TGTGCCAGCAGTGGGGACAGGGGAACTGAAAAACTGTTTTTT.

This rearrangement joins TRBV7-2 to TRBJ1-2; D remains ambiguous. Germline CDR1 SGHTA, CDR2 FQGNSA. This CDR3 has 13 amino acids. The V and J ends lost 1 base and 4 bases respectively, with 7 bases between them. The CDR3 here is CASSLEYSYGYTF. The CDR3 region has the DNA TGTGCCAGCAGCTTAGAGTACAGCTATGGCTACACCTTC.

The chain combines TRBV10-3 with TRBJ2-3, with a weak D call TRBD2 (6 bases). From germline, CDR1 is ENHRY and CDR2 SYGVKD. Trimming cost V 10 bases and J 7 bases, with 27 bases left between them. This CDR3 region has 16 residues. CDR3 in amino acids: CATTTAGPAEGHTQYF. Written as DNA, the CDR3 is TGTGCCACCACCACGGCGGGGCCCGCTGAGGGTCATACGCAGTATTTT.

This chain uses TRBV11-2 with TRBJ2-1, with D perhaps matching TRBD2 (6 bases). The CDR3 contains 16 residues. Trimming removed 2 bases from V and 4 bases from J, with 15 bases in between. Germline loops: CDR1 SGHAT, CDR2 FQNNGV. DNA of the CDR3: TGTGCCAGCAGCTTATTTCCCGGGACTTCTTACAATGAGCAGTTCTTC. Translation gives CASSLFPGTSYNEQFF.

This chain uses TRBV19 with TRBJ2-1; a weak D match, TRBD1 (6 bases). The CDR3 spans 16 residues. Germline values: CDR1 LNHDA, CDR2 SQIVND (reference sequence). The V gene lost 5 bases and the J gene lost 0 bases, with 14 bases spanning the gap. The CDR3 sequence: CASSLHRASSYNEQFF. In DNA form, the CDR3 reads TGTGCCAGTAGTTTACACAGGGCTAGCTCCTACAATGAGCAGTTCTTC.